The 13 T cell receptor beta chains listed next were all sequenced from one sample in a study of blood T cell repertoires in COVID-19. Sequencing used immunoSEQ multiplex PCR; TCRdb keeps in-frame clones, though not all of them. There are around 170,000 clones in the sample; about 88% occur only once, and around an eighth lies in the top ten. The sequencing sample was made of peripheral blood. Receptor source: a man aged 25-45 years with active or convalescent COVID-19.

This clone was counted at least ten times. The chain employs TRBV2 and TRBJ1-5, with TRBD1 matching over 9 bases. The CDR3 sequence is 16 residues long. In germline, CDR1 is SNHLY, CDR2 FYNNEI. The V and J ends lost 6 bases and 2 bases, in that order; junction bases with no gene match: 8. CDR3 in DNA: TGTGCCAGCAGGCGGGACAGGGTGAAAGGCAATCAGCCCCAGCATTTT. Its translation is CASRRDRVKGNQPQHF.

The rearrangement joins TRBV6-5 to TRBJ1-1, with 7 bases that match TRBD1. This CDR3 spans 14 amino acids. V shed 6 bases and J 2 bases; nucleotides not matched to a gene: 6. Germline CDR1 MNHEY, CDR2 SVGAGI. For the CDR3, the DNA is TGTGCCAGCAGGTCTGGACAGGTCAACACTGAAGCTTTCTTT. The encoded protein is CASRSGQVNTEAFF.

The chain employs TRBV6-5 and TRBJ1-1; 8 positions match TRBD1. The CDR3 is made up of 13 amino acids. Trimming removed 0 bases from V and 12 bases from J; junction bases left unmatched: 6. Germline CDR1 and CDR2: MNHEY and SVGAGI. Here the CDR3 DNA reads TGTGCCAGCAGTTACTCGAGACAGGGGCGAACTTTCTTT. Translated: CASSYSRQGRTFF.

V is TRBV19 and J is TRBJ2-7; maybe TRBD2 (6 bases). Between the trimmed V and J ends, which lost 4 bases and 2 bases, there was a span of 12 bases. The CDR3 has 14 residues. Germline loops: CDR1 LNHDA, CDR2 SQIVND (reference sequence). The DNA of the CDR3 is TGTGCCAGTAGTAACGGGGGTGGGACCTACGAGCAGTACTTC. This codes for CASSNGGGTYEQYF.

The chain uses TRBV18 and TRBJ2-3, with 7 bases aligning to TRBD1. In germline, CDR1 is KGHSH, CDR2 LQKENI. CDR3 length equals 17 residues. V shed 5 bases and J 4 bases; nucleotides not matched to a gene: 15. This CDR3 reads CASSTEQGWTRSDTQYF. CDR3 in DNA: TGTGCCAGCTCAACGGAACAGGGGTGGACACGCTCAGATACGCAGTATTTT.

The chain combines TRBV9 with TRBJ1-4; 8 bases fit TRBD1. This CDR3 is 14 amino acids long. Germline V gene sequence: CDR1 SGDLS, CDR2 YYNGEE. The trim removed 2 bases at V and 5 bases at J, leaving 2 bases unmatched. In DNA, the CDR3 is TGTGCCAGCAGCGTGCAGGGGGCCAATGAAAAACTGTTTTTT. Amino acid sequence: CASSVQGANEKLFF.

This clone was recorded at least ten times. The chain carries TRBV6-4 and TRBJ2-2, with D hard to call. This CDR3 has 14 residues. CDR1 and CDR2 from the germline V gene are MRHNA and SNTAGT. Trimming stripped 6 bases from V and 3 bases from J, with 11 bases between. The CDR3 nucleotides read TGTGCCAGCAGCTTCAAGTCGGACACCGGGGAGCTGTTTTTT. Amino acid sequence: CASSFKSDTGELFF.

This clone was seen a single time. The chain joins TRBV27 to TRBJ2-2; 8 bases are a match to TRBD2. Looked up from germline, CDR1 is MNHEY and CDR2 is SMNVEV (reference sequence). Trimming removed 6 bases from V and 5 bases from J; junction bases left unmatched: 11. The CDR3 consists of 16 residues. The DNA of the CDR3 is TGTGCCAGCAGAGTCTCGAATAGCGGGAAAACCGGGGAGCTGTTTTTT. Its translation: CASRVSNSGKTGELFF.

The CDR3 sequence is CATSDSYSTGWGEQFF. CDR3 nucleotide sequence: TGTGCCACCAGTGATTCCTACTCGACAGGGTGGGGTGAGCAGTTCTTC. The gene calls are TRBV24-1 and TRBJ2-1; 7 nucleotides align to TRBD1. The CDR3 is 16 amino acids. Germline V CDR1 and CDR2: KGHDR, SFDVKD. J gave up 9 bases and V 2 bases, and 12 bases lay outside the gene matches.

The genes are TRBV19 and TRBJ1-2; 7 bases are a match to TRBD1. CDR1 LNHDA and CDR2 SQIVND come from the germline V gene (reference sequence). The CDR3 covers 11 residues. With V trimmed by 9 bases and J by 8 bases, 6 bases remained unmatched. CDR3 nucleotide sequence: TGTGCCAGGGGGACAGCGGCGGGCTACACCTTC. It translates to CARGTAAGYTF.

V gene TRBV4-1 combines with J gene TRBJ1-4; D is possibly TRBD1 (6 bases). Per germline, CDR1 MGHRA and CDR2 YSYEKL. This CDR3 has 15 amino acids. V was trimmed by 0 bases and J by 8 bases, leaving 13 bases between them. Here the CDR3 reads CASSQEGGENEKLFF. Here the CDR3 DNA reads TGCGCCAGCAGCCAAGAAGGGGGGGAAAACGAAAAACTGTTTTTT.

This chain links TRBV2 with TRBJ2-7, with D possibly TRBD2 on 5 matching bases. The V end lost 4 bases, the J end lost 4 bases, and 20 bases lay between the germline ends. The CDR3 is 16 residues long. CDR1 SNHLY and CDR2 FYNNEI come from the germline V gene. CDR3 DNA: TGTGCCAGCAGTGGGCTAGCTACGCTCGCGGAGTACGAGCAGTACTTC. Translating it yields CASSGLATLAEYEQYF.

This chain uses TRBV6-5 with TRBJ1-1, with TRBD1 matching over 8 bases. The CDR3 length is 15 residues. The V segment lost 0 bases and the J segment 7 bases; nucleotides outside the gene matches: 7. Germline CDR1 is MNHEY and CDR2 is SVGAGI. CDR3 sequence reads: CASSYSAGTGFEAFF. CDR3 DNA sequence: TGTGCCAGCAGTTACTCTGCCGGGACAGGCTTTGAAGCTTTCTTT.